This TCR beta chain is from a study of graft-versus-host responses after intestinal transplantation (TCRdb year 2021). With respect to the entire study: The transplants that recipients got were multivisceral, liver-intestinal, or isolated intestinal. Rather than going through the commercial service, samples from a few later patients were sequenced in-house on an Illumina MiSeq and processed with MiXCR. Anti-thymocyte globulin induction was given to all recipients, followed by maintenance tacrolimus and steroids for approximately three years. After intestinal transplantation, graft-versus-host and host-versus-graft alloreactive T cell clones were followed in the graft, circulation and bone marrow using bulk TCR-beta CDR3 sequencing. Of the 20 to 30 intestinal transplant recipients enrolled in the cohort, one of whom was a retransplant, a few patients without pretransplant specimens were excluded. To identify alloreactive clones, pre-transplant mixed lymphocyte reaction products were sequenced and then compared with unstimulated pre-transplant donor and recipient T cells. A peak of at least 4% donor T cells among recipient peripheral blood mononuclear cells was the definition used for donor T cell macrochimerism.

Library construction relied on the immunoSEQ multiplex PCR assay. For most patients, genomic DNA was isolated using the Qiagen DNeasy Blood and Tissue Kit and was shipped frozen to Adaptive Biotechnologies for TCR sequencing. For most patients, high-throughput TCR-beta CDR3 sequencing of genomic DNA was performed by Adaptive Biotechnologies. In the source study's methods: Adaptive's ImmunoSEQ software supplied the TCR sequencing data for under 20 patients, while MiXCR and VDJtools were used to process a few other patients. To correct CD4 versus CD8 sorting errors, sequences present in both subsets at a frequency ratio below 5:1 were removed. CDR3 nucleotide sequences shared between donor and recipient were removed because their origin could not be assigned. At least 2-fold expansion over unstimulated cells and a minimum CFSE-low frequency of 0.002% (template counts) or 0.001% (read counts) were required for clones to be classified as alloreactive. Clones were considered mappable if detected in sequenced pre-transplant spleen, lymph node, or MLR CFSE-low populations of the donor or recipient. Cumulative frequency of alloreactive clones was calculated as a percentage of all sequences weighted by copy number. In its TCRdb copy, this immuneACCESS table keeps in-frame sequences only and misses some clones. Where compared with another copy, unresolved V genes explain less than half of these, and the others have no known cause. That table is the source of V, J and clone size, and D and trimming were worked out from the DNA. Counted in this sample were about 86,000 clones; over 80% of them appeared once. The biggest ten clones account for 15% to 20% of the sample.

The CDR3 runs 13 residues from the cysteine to the phenylalanine. The DNA shown is the 39-base CDR3, in frame from base 1. V loses 5 bases, J loses 5 bases, and the germline ends lie 10 bases apart. CDR1 and CDR2, looked up from the germline V gene, are SGDLS and YYNGEE. The study at large found these results: Early after transplant, peak levels of circulating GvH clones were found to be associated with declines in HvG clones. GvH clones were found in recipient bone marrow, and some of the GvH clones appeared earlier in ileal mucosa or blood, which is consistent with an intestinal mucosal origin. In patients with donor T cell macrochimerism, the allografts had high GvH to HvG T cell clonal ratios. The relatively low number and heterogeneity of intestinal transplant patients limited the conclusions.

What the time point label conveys for this sample: cells obtained before transplantation from donor or recipient. CD3+CD4+ and CD3+CD8+ populations were FACS-sorted from unstimulated pre-transplant donor and recipient cells taken from spleen or lymph nodes. A note on this clone: The antigen it binds to is not known. Base qualities are not recorded, but no much larger clone differs from it by a single base.

The chain joins TRBV9 to TRBJ2-2; TRBD2 is a possible D gene, resting on 5 matching bases. Material: unstimulated CD8+ T cells sorted from spleen or lymph node cells, obtained before intestinal transplant. The receptor's source is a human donor who received an intestinal transplant. The sequence in DNA is TGTGCCAGCAGGGGTAGCGAAACCGGGGAGCTGTTTTTT. Its protein is CASRGSETGELFF. Here the CDR3 is joined to the reference TRBV9 and TRBJ2-2 genes, and the full variable domain is: DSGVTQTPKHLITATGQRVTLRCSPRSGDLSVYWYQQSLDQGLQFLIQYYNGEERAKGNILERFSAQQFPDLHSELNLSSLELGDSALYFCASRGSETGELFFGEGSRLTVL.